The 7 T cell receptor beta chains listed next were all sequenced from one sample in a study of technical replicates of blood from several donors. Sequencing used immunoSEQ multiplex PCR; TCRdb keeps in-frame clones, though not all of them. The data contain 60,000 to 70,000 clones, roughly 86% of them singletons. What was sequenced was PBMCs. These receptors were obtained from a human donor in good health. Some clones in this sample may be carry-over from other donors' samples.

The rearrangement joins TRBV6-1 to TRBJ2-7; 7 bases line up with TRBD1. Germline CDR1 reads MNHNS; CDR2 reads SASEGT. The J segment lost 2 bases and the V segment lost 5 bases, leaving 12 bases of the junction unmatched. This CDR3 is built from 16 residues. For the CDR3, the DNA is TGTGCCAGCAGTCAAGTGGGGCGACAGGGAACCTACGAGCAGTACTTC. Protein sequence: CASSQVGRQGTYEQYF.

CDR3 sequence reads: CASVVRGVAYNEQFF. CDR3 nucleotide sequence: TGTGCCAGCGTCGTGCGTGGTGTAGCCTACAATGAGCAGTTCTTC. This chain connects TRBV6-6 to TRBJ2-1; D ambiguous. The CDR3 sequence is 15 residues long. CDR1 is MNHNY, CDR2 SVGAGI, per germline (reference sequence). Trimming shortened V by 8 bases and J by 2 bases, and 16 bases separated the two germline ends.

The V gene is TRBV9, the J gene TRBJ1-1, with D tentatively TRBD1 (5 bases). V lost 4 bases to trimming and J lost 6 bases, with 13 bases between them. The CDR3 consists of 13 residues. Germline V gene lookup returns CDR1 SGDLS and CDR2 YYNGEE. The CDR3 DNA is TGTGCCAGCAGCCCCGCGGGGGGTCCTGAAGCTTTCTTT. It encodes CASSPAGGPEAFF.

This clone was seen more than once but under ten times. The DNA of the CDR3 is TGTGCCAGCAGCTTCCCAGGGTCCACTGAAGCTTTCTTT. This sequence encodes CASSFPGSTEAFF. The V call is TRBV7-6, the J call TRBJ1-1; tentatively, D is TRBD1 (5 bases). V was trimmed by 3 bases and J by 4 bases, leaving 9 bases between them. CDR3 size: 13 residues. CDR1 and CDR2 from the germline V gene are SGHVS and FNYEAQ.

The chain uses TRBV15 and TRBJ2-5; D is unresolved. The germline V gene encodes CDR1 LNHNV and CDR2 YYDKDF (reference sequence). The V gene lost 0 bases and the J gene lost 2 bases, with 10 bases spanning the gap. CDR3 length: 15 amino acids. CDR3 in amino acids: CATSRDLADQETQYF. CDR3 bases: TGTGCCACCAGCAGAGATTTGGCGGATCAAGAGACCCAGTACTTC.

This sequence joins TRBV13 and TRBJ1-6, with D unresolved. Deletions cut 5 bases from V and 9 bases from J, with 14 bases between. Germline CDR1 is PRHDT and CDR2 is FYEKMQ (reference sequence). The CDR3 spans 14 residues. CDR3 sequence (DNA): TGTGCCAGCAGCCTTAGCGGGTTCTCTTCACCCCTCCACTTT. Translating it yields CASSLSGFSSPLHF.

The chain joins TRBV18 to TRBJ1-5; D not resolved. CDR3 size: 14 residues. The germline V and J ends were trimmed by 2 bases and 2 bases, with 7 bases remaining between them. CDR1 and CDR2 from the germline V gene are KGHSH and LQKENI. The CDR3 bases are TGTGCCAGCTCACCAGAGTACGGCAATCAGCCCCAGCATTTT. This sequence encodes CASSPEYGNQPQHF.